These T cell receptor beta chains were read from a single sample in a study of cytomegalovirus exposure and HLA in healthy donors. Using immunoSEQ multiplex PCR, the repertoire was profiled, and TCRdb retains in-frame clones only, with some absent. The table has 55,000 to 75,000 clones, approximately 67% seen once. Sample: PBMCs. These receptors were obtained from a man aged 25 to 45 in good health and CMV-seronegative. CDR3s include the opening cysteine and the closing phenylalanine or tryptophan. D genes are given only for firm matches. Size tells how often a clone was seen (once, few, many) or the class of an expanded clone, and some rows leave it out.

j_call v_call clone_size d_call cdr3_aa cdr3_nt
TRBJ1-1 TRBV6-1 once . CAGLGQGYTEAFF TGTGCCGGCCTGGGACAAGGGTACACTGAAGCTTTCTTT
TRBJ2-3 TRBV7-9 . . CASFRDSRTDTQYF TGTGCCAGCTTTCGGGACTCCCGCACAGATACGCAGTATTTT
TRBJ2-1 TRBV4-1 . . CASSQVRGLGRMSQFF TGCGCCAGCAGCCAAGTGAGGGGGTTGGGGCGAATGTCTCAGTTCTTC
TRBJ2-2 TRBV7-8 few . CASSLSSTGELFF TGTGCCAGCAGCCTGAGTTCCACCGGGGAGCTGTTTTTT
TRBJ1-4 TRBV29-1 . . CSVEGEGFDEKLFF TGCAGCGTTGAAGGGGAGGGCTTTGATGAAAAACTGTTTTTT
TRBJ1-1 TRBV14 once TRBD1 CASSRQGSTEAFF TGTGCCAGCAGCCGACAGGGGAGCACTGAAGCTTTCTTT
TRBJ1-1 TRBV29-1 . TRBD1 CSVQDRGLAAFF TGCAGCGTTCAGGACAGGGGGCTAGCGGCTTTCTTT
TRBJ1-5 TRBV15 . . CATSRDDRRNQPQHF TGTGCCACCAGCAGAGACGACAGACGCAATCAGCCCCAGCATTTT
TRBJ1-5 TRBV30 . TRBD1 CAWRGTGGYNQPQHF TGTGCCTGGCGGGGGACAGGGGGGTACAATCAGCCCCAGCATTTT
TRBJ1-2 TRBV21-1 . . CASSRPGTPNYGYTF TGTGCCAGCAGCAGACCCGGGACTCCTAACTATGGCTACACCTTC
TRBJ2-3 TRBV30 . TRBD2 CAWSVVGGGFGTQYF TGTGCCTGGAGTGTCGTTGGCGGGGGGTTCGGTACGCAGTATTTT
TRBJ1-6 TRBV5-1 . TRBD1 CASSSIGTGKTYNSPLHF TGCGCCAGCAGTTCAATTGGGACAGGGAAAACCTATAATTCACCCCTCCACTTT
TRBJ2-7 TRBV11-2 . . CASSPLRGFYEQYF TGTGCCAGCAGCCCTCTCCGGGGATTCTACGAGCAGTACTTC
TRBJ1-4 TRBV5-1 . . CASRSPGGNEKLFF TGCGCCAGCAGGTCCCCGGGTGGGAATGAAAAACTGTTTTTT
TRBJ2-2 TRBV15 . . CATSGERSNTGELFF TGTGCCACCAGCGGTGAGCGTTCGAACACCGGGGAGCTGTTTTTT
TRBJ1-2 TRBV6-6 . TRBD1 CASSFDRDSYGYTF TGTGCCAGCAGTTTTGACCGGGACAGCTATGGCTACACCTTC
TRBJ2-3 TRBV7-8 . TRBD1 CASSLTGQATTQYF TGTGCCAGCAGCTTGACGGGACAGGCCACTACGCAGTATTTT
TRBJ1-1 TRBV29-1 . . CSAADSNTEAFF TGCAGCGCCGCGGATTCGAACACTGAAGCTTTCTTT
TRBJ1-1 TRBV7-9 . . CASSSQGMNTEAFF TGTGCCAGCAGTTCTCAGGGAATGAACACTGAAGCTTTCTTT
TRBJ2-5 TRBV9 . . CASSPSVGPVETQYF TGTGCCAGCAGCCCGAGCGTGGGGCCAGTGGAGACCCAGTACTTC
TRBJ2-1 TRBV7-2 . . CASSQDKMYNEQFF TGTGCCAGCAGCCAGGACAAAATGTACAATGAGCAGTTCTTC
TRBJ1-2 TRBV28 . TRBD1 CASSEGQAVGGYTF TGTGCCAGCAGTGAGGGACAGGCGGTCGGGGGCTACACCTTC
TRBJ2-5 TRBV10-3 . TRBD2 CAILERGAGKETQYF TGTGCCATCCTCGAGCGGGGGGCCGGGAAAGAGACCCAGTACTTC
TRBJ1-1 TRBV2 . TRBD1 CASSDLDRDRLDAEAFF TGTGCCAGCAGTGATCTAGACAGGGACCGTCTGGACGCTGAAGCTTTCTTT
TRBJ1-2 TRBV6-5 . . CASSLDRIYGYTF TGTGCCAGCAGTCTCGACAGGATCTATGGCTACACCTTC
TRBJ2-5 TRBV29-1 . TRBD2 CSAEAGGQETQYF TGCAGCGCCGAGGCGGGGGGTCAAGAGACCCAGTACTTC
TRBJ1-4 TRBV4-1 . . CASSQASGSEKLFF TGCGCCAGCAGCCAAGCCTCGGGGTCCGAAAAACTGTTTTTT
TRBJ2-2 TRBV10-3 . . CAISDPDTGELFF TGTGCCATCAGTGACCCCGACACCGGGGAGCTGTTTTTT
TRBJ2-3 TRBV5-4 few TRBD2 CASSIPGLASDTQYF TGTGCCAGCAGCATACCGGGACTAGCTTCAGATACGCAGTATTTT
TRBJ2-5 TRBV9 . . CASSVDQGRQETQYF TGTGCCAGCAGCGTAGATCAGGGCCGCCAAGAGACCCAGTACTTC
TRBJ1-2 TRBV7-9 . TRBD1 CASSTRQGAKGYTF TGTGCCAGCAGCACCCGACAGGGGGCGAAGGGCTACACCTTC
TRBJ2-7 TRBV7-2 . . CASSLSLVYEQYF TGTGCCAGCAGCTTGTCCCTAGTCTACGAGCAGTACTTC
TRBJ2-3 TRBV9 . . CASSVALRGTDTQYF TGTGCCAGCAGCGTGGCTCTTCGAGGAACAGATACGCAGTATTTT
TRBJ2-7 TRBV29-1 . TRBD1 CSAEDRGISYEQYF TGCAGCGCAGAGGACAGGGGGATTTCCTACGAGCAGTACTTC
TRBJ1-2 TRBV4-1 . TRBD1 CASSQLQGQDYGYTF TGCGCCAGCAGCCAACTGCAGGGACAGGACTATGGCTACACCTTC
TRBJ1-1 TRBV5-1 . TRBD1 CASSLTQTGINTEAFF TGCGCCAGCAGCCTGACTCAGACAGGGATCAACACTGAAGCTTTCTTT
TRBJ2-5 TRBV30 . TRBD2 CAWSVGSGGAFETQYF TGTGCCTGGAGTGTCGGCAGCGGGGGGGCCTTTGAGACCCAGTACTTC
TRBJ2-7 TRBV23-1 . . CASSHAGDTHSYEQYF TGCGCCAGCAGTCACGCAGGGGACACTCACTCCTACGAGCAGTACTTC
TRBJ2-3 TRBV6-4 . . CASETSPTSTDTQYF TGTGCCAGCGAAACTTCCCCGACTAGCACAGATACGCAGTATTTT
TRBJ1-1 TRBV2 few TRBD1 CASSGAPQGAATEAFF TGTGCCAGCAGTGGGGCCCCACAGGGGGCTGCCACTGAAGCTTTCTTT
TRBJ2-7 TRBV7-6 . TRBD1 CASSDLGTGGVYEQYF TGTGCCAGCAGCGATCTTGGGACAGGGGGCGTCTACGAGCAGTACTTC
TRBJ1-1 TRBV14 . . CASSQSGGTEAFF TGTGCCAGCAGCCAGAGTGGGGGGACTGAAGCTTTCTTT
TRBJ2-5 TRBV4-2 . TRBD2 CASSLVAGTQETQYF TGTGCCAGCAGCCTCGTAGCGGGGACTCAAGAGACCCAGTACTTC
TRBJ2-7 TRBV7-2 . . CASSLDFSSYEQYF TGTGCCAGCAGCTTAGATTTCAGTTCCTACGAGCAGTACTTC
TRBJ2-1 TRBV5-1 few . CASSLTGYNEQFF TGCGCCAGCAGCTTAACCGGCTACAATGAGCAGTTCTTC
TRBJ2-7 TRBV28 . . CASSLWLEQYF TGTGCCAGCAGTTTGTGGCTTGAGCAGTACTTC
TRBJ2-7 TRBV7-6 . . CASSLNSQVEQYF TGTGCCAGCAGCTTGAACAGCCAGGTCGAGCAGTACTTC
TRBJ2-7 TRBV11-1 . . CASSLALGSGYEQYF TGTGCCAGCAGCTTAGCGCTCGGTAGCGGCTACGAGCAGTACTTC
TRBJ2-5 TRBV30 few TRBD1 CAWNRQGGTQYF TGTGCCTGGAACCGACAGGGTGGGACCCAGTACTTC
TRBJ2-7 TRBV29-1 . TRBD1 CSVEEGDSPYEQYF TGCAGCGTTGAAGAAGGGGACAGCCCCTACGAGCAGTACTTC
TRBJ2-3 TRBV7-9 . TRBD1 CASSIQGTGVQYF TGTGCCAGCAGCATACAGGGGACAGGGGTTCAGTATTTT
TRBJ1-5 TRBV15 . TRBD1 CATSYSGTGSNQPQHF TGTGCCACCAGCTATTCCGGGACAGGGTCCAATCAGCCCCAGCATTTT
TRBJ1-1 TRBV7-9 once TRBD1 CASSLGQWGTEAFF TGTGCCAGCAGTTTGGGACAGTGGGGCACTGAAGCTTTCTTT